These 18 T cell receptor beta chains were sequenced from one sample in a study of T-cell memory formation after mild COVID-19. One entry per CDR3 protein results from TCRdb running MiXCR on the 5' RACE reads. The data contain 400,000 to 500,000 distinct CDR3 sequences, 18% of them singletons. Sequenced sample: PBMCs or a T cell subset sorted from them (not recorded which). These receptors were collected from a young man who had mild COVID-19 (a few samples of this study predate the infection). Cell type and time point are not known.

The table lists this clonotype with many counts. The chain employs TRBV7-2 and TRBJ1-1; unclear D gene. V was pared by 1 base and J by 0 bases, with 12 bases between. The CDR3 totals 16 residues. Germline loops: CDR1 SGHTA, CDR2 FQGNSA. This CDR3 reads CASSLDRAHMNTEAFF. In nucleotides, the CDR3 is TGTGCCAGCAGCTTAGACAGAGCCCACATGAACACTGAAGCTTTCTTT.

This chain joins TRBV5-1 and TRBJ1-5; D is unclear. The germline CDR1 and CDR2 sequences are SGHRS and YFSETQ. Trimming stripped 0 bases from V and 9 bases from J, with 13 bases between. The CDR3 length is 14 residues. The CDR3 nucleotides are TGCGCCAGCAGCTTGGCAGGTGATGTTGGGCCCCAGCATTTT. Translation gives CASSLAGDVGPQHF.

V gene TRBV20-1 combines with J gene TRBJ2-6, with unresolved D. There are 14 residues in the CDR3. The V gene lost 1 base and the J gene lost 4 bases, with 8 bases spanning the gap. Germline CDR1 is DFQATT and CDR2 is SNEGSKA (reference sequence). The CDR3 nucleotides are TGCAGTGCTAGAGGGGTGTCGGGGGCCAACGTCCTGACTTTC. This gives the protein CSARGVSGANVLTF.

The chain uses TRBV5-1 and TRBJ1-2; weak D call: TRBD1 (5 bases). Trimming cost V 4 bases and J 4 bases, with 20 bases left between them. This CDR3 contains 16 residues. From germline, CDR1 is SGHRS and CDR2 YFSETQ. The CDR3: CASSLSSGTGSYGYTF. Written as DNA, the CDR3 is TGCGCCAGCAGCCTAAGTTCGGGGACGGGATCCTATGGCTACACCTTC. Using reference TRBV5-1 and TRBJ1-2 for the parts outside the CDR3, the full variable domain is KAGVTQTPRYLIKTRGQQVTLSCSPISGHRSVSWYQQTPGQGLQFLFEYFSETQRNKGNFPGRFSGRQFSNSRSEMNVSTLELGDSALYLCASSLSSGTGSYGYTFGSGTRLTVV.

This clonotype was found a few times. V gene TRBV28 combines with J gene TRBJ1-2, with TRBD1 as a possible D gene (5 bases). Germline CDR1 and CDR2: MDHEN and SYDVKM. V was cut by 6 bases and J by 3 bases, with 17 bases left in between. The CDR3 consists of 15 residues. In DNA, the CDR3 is TGTGCCAGCAGAACACAGGCCCCACGAGACTATGGCTACACCTTC. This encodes CASRTQAPRDYGYTF.

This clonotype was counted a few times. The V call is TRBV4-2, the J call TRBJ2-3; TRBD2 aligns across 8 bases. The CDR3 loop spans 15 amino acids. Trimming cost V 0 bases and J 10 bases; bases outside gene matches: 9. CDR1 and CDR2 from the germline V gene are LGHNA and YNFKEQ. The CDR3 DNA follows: TGTGCCAGCAGCCAAGATGTGGGGACTAGGAGGGCGCAGTATTTT. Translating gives CASSQDVGTRRAQYF.

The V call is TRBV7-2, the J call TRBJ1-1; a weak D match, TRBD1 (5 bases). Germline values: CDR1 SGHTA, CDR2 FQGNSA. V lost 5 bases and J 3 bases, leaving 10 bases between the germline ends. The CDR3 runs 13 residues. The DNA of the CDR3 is TGTGCCAGCAGCATCCACAGGTACACTGAAGCTTTCTTT. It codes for CASSIHRYTEAFF.

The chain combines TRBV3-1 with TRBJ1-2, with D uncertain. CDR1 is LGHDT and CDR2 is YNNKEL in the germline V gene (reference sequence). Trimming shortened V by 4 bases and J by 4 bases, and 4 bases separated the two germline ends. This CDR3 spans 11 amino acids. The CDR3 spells CASSRLYGYTF. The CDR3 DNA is TGTGCCAGCAGCCGACTCTATGGCTACACCTTC.

The CDR3 region has the DNA TGTGCCATCAGTGCCCAAGAGCGGCGCACAGATACGCAGTATTTT. The encoded protein is CAISAQERRTDTQYF. The chain uses TRBV10-3 and TRBJ2-3; weak D call: TRBD2 (5 bases). The CDR3 extends over 15 amino acids. V dropped 4 bases and J dropped 1 base, with 12 bases sitting between them. Germline-derived CDR1 and CDR2 are ENHRY and SYGVKD.

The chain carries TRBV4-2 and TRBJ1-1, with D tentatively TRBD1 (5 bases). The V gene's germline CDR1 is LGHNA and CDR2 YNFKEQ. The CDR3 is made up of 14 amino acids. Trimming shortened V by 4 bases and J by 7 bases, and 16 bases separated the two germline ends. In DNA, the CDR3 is TGTGCCAGCAGCCCCCCGCCCGGACAAGTTGAAGCTTTCTTT. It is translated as CASSPPPGQVEAFF.

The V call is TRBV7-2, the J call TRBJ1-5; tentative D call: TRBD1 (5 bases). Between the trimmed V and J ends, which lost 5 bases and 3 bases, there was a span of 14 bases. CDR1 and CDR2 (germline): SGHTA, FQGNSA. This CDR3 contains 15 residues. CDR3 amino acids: CASSREGWSNQPQHF. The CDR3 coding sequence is TGTGCCAGCAGCCGAGAGGGGTGGTCCAATCAGCCCCAGCATTTT.

CDR3 sequence reads: CSARDRPYYGYTF. The DNA of the CDR3 is TGCAGTGCTAGAGACAGGCCCTACTATGGCTACACCTTC. The V gene is TRBV20-1, the J gene TRBJ1-2; D is unresolved. Germline CDR1 and CDR2: DFQATT and SNEGSKA (reference sequence). The V end was cut by 0 bases, the J end by 3 bases, with 8 bases between. The CDR3 runs to 13 residues.

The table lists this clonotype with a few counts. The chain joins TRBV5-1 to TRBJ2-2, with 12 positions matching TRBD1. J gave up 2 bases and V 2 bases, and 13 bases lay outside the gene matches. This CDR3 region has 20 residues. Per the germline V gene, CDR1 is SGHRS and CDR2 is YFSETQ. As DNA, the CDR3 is TGCGCCAGCAGCTTTATCCGGGACAGGGGGCGCATTTTTAACACCGGGGAGCTGTTTTTT. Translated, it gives CASSFIRDRGRIFNTGELFF.

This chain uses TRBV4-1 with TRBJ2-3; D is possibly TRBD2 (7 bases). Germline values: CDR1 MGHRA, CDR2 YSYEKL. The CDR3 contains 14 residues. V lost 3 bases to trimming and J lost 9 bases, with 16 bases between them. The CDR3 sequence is CASSQRGGPETQYF. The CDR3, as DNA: TGCGCCAGCAGCCAGAGGGGGGGCCCGGAGACGCAGTATTTT.

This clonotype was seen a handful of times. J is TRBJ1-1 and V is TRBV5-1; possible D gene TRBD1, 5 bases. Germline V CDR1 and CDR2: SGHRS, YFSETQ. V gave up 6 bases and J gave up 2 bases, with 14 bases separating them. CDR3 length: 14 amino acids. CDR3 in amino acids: CASTEGQKNTEAFF. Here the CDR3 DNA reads TGCGCCAGCACAGAGGGGCAGAAAAACACTGAAGCTTTCTTT.

In nucleotides, the CDR3 is TGCAGTGCTAGGACAGAGATCTATGGCTACACCTTC. Amino acids: CSARTEIYGYTF. The chain joins TRBV20-1 to TRBJ1-2; D may be TRBD1 (5 bases). CDR3 length: 12 residues. CDR1 DFQATT and CDR2 SNEGSKA come from the germline V gene (reference sequence). The V end was cut by 3 bases, the J end by 4 bases, with 9 bases between.

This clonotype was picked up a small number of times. The CDR3 DNA reads TGTGCCGCCTCGGATAGCGGGGGGGCGGTTCGCGAGCAGTACTTC. Protein: CAASDSGGAVREQYF. The chain joins TRBV10-3 to TRBJ2-7, with 11 positions matching TRBD2. The germline CDR1 and CDR2 sequences are ENHRY and SYGVKD. This CDR3 comprises 15 residues. V gave up 11 bases and J gave up 6 bases; unmatched junction bases: 15.

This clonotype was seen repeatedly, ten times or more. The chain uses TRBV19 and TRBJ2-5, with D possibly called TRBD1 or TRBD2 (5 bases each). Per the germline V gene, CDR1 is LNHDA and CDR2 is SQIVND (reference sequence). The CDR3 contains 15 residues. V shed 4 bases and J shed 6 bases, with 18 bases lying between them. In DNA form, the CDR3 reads TGTGCCAGTAGTACTTACATTCATCCGGGGCAGACCCAGTACTTC. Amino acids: CASSTYIHPGQTQYF.